The 24 T cell receptor beta chains given below trace back to one sample, sequenced in a study of blood T cells in healthy people across ages. Primed by a sample-barcoded 5' primer and a J-beta primer mix, a second PCR proceeded for roughly 6 to 12 cycles. TCRdb re-analysed the 5' RACE reads in MiXCR, keeping a single row per CDR3 protein. Of fewer than 600,000 distinct CDR3 sequences listed, about 27% are singletons. The same sample was also studied in work on T cells of mothers and their children.

The sample was blood. These receptor sequences come from a boy between 2 and 15 years old in good health.

This sequence joins TRBV10-3 and TRBJ2-1; TRBD2 matches at 12 bases. The CDR3 is 17 residues long. The germline V gene has CDR1 ENHRY and CDR2 SYGVKD. V trimming: 3 bases; J trimming: 4 bases; junction bases outside the gene matches: 7. The CDR3 loop reads CAISERLAGALYNEQFF. CDR3 sequence (DNA): TGTGCCATCAGTGAACGACTAGCGGGGGCCTTGTACAATGAGCAGTTCTTC.

This clonotype has just a few counts. V usage is TRBV2 and J usage is TRBJ2-2; D perhaps matches TRBD2 (6 bases). Looked up from germline, CDR1 is SNHLY and CDR2 is FYNNEI. The CDR3 has 14 residues. Trimming cost V 6 bases and J 0 bases, with 8 bases left between them. The CDR3 spells CASRGGTNTGELFF. The CDR3 nucleotides are TGTGCCAGCAGGGGCGGGACGAACACCGGGGAGCTGTTTTTT.

As concerns this clonotype: One junction end does not reproduce the germline sequence, and a read error may be involved. This chain uses TRBV3-1 with TRBJ2-5; 7 nucleotides agree with TRBD2. Germline loops: CDR1 LGHDT, CDR2 YNNKEL (reference sequence). The CDR3 totals 15 residues. CDR3 nucleotides: TGTGTCAGCAGCCAGGGTCTAGCGGTCCAAGAGACCCAGTACTTC. Amino acids: CVSSQGLAVQETQYF.

This clonotype was seen more than once but under ten times. This is likely a read error, given that the CDR3 carries no conserved phenylalanine or tryptophan at its end. This chain links TRBV6-1 with TRBJ1-5; possible D gene TRBD1, 5 bases. CDR1 MNHNS and CDR2 SASEGT come from the germline V gene. V was trimmed by 4 bases and J by 3 bases, leaving 7 bases between them. This CDR3 contains 13 residues. The CDR3 DNA sequence: TGTGCCAGCAGTGGACAGTCCAATCAGCCCCAGCATCTT. Its translation: CASSGQSNQPQHL.

The chain links TRBV20-1 to TRBJ2-5, with 8 nucleotides matching TRBD1. The J call may be faulty, since TRBJ2-1 better matches the DNA end. This CDR3 comprises 17 residues. Germline V gives CDR1 DFQATT, CDR2 SNEGSKA (reference sequence). CDR3 protein: CSARDPSNGQGRNEQFF. Here the CDR3 DNA reads TGCAGTGCTAGAGATCCCTCGAATGGACAGGGTAGAAATGAGCAGTTCTTC.

The chain couples TRBV19 to TRBJ2-7; TRBD2 matches 7 bases. The CDR3 extends over 15 amino acids. Losses at the gene ends were 5 bases for V and 5 bases for J; bases not matched to a gene: 12. The germline V gene encodes CDR1 LNHDA and CDR2 SQIVND (reference sequence). CDR3 amino acids: CASSPTSSLSDEQYF. For the CDR3, the DNA is TGTGCCAGTAGTCCGACTAGCTCTTTGTCGGACGAGCAGTACTTC.

This chain uses TRBV12-3 or TRBV12-4 with TRBJ2-7, with D perhaps TRBD1 or TRBD2 (6 bases each). The DNA matches TRBJ2-5 better at its end, which makes the J call doubtful. The CDR3 loop spans 18 amino acids. In DNA, the CDR3 is TGTGCCAGCAGTCACGCGGGGCCCCTGGGGGCCTTTCAAGAGACCCAGTACTTC. The encoded protein is CASSHAGPLGAFQETQYF.

This clonotype has only a few counts. The chain couples TRBV28 to TRBJ2-7, with 12 bases aligning to TRBD2. The V and J ends lost 5 bases and 2 bases, in that order; junction bases with no gene match: 7. From germline, CDR1 is MDHEN and CDR2 SYDVKM. The CDR3 spans 16 residues. DNA of the CDR3: TGTGCCAGCAGTGGGACTAGCGGGTCTATCCCCTACGAGCAGTACTTC. Its translation is CASSGTSGSIPYEQYF. Together with reference TRBV28 and TRBJ2-7, the CDR3 gives the full variable domain: DVKVTQSSRYLVKRTGEKVFLECVQDMDHENMFWYRQDPGLGLRLIYFSYDVKMKEKGDIPEGYSVSREKKERFSLILESASTNQTSMYLCASSGTSGSIPYEQYFGPGTRLTVT.

V and J are TRBV25-1 and TRBJ2-5; D might be TRBD1 (6 bases). The CDR3 spans 16 residues. Germline assignment: CDR1 MGHDK and CDR2 SYGVNS. V lost 1 base, J lost 1 base, and 13 bases lay in between. CDR3 DNA: TGTGCCAGCAGTGAATCCCACAGGGACCTCCAAGAGACCCAGTACTTC. It translates to CASSESHRDLQETQYF. The variable domain in full, completed from reference TRBV25-1 and TRBJ2-5, reads EADIYQTPRYLVIGTGKKITLECSQTMGHDKMYWYQQDPGMELHLIHYSYGVNSTEKGDLSSESTVSRIRTEHFPLTLESARPSHTSQYLCASSESHRDLQETQYFGPGTRLLVL.

The chain's CDR3 is CSAPGLGQGETEAFF. The DNA for the CDR3 is TGCAGTGCGCCGGGACTTGGACAGGGTGAGACTGAAGCTTTCTTT. The chain recombines TRBV20-1 with TRBJ1-1, with TRBD1 identical over 8 bases. Germline loops: CDR1 DFQATT, CDR2 SNEGSKA (reference sequence). J gave up 5 bases and V 6 bases, and 14 bases lay outside the gene matches. There are 15 residues in the CDR3.

The chain links TRBV7-2 to TRBJ2-5; a possible D gene is TRBD1 (7 bases). The germline V and J ends were trimmed by 2 bases and 5 bases, with 12 bases remaining between them. Germline-derived CDR1 and CDR2 are SGHTA and FQGNSA. The CDR3 spans 14 residues. CDR3 nucleotides: TGTGCCAGCAGCTTACAGCCAGGGGGGGAGACCCAGTACTTC. Translated: CASSLQPGGETQYF.

This clonotype appeared many times. J is TRBJ1-2 and V is TRBV2; unclear D gene. V dropped 1 base and J dropped 7 bases, with 13 bases sitting between them. Germline assignment: CDR1 SNHLY and CDR2 FYNNEI. The CDR3 spans 14 residues. CDR3 region: CASSEEPRLFGYTF. Here the CDR3 DNA reads TGTGCCAGCAGTGAAGAGCCCAGACTCTTTGGCTACACCTTC.

The V call is TRBV7-6, the J call TRBJ1-6; D unresolved. V lost 1 base, J lost 3 bases, and 10 bases lay in between. This CDR3 has 16 residues. Germline assignment: CDR1 SGHVS and CDR2 FNYEAQ. The CDR3 region is CASSLVDGLYNSPLHF. The CDR3 DNA is TGTGCCAGCAGCTTAGTCGACGGCCTCTATAATTCACCCCTCCACTTT.

The table lists this clonotype with a count of one. The genes are TRBV7-9 and TRBJ2-5; possible D gene TRBD2, 5 bases. The assigned J gene may be wrong: the sequence end matches TRBJ2-1 better. CDR1 and CDR2 (germline): SEHNR, FQNEAQ (reference sequence). The CDR3 sequence is 13 residues long. CDR3 nucleotide sequence: TGTGCCAGCAGCTTAAAGGGAGTGGGTGAGCAGTTCTTC. Amino acids: CASSLKGVGEQFF.

This clonotype was detected only once. The chain links TRBV4-1 to TRBJ1-1, with D possibly being TRBD1 (6 bases). The CDR3 runs to 15 residues. The germline gives CDR1 MGHRA, CDR2 YSYEKL. Trimming took 1 base from V and 2 from J, leaving 11 bases between them. The CDR3 nucleotides read TGCGCCAGCAGCCAAGTTCTGGGGGCAAACACTGAAGCTTTCTTT. Its protein is CASSQVLGANTEAFF.

This clonotype occurred a few times. This sequence joins TRBV27 and TRBJ2-5, with TRBD2 identical over 10 bases. V lost 7 bases to trimming and J lost 5 bases; unmatched junction nucleotides: 7. Germline V lookup: CDR1 MNHEY, CDR2 SMNVEV (reference sequence). This CDR3 is 14 amino acids long. CDR3 DNA sequence: TGTGCCAGCACGCGAGCGGGAGGGCTTGAGACCCAGTACTTC. It is translated as CASTRAGGLETQYF.

J is TRBJ2-1 and V is TRBV7-2; 7 bases line up with TRBD1. Germline CDR1 reads SGHTA; CDR2 reads FQGNSA. J lost 12 bases, V lost 3 bases, and 8 bases had no gene match. The CDR3 runs 13 residues. The CDR3 here is CASSLDRNGGQFF. CDR3 bases: TGTGCCAGCAGCTTGGACAGGAACGGCGGGCAGTTCTTC.

This chain links TRBV6-6 with TRBJ2-5, with 7 bases lining up with TRBD2. CDR3 length: 14 amino acids. From germline, CDR1 is MNHNY and CDR2 SVGAGI (reference sequence). V lost 5 bases, J lost 5 bases, and 8 bases stayed unmatched. The CDR3 DNA reads as TGTGCCAGCAGTAACGTATTGGGGGGGGAGACCCAGTACTTC. Translation gives CASSNVLGGETQYF.

The chain recombines TRBV6-1 with TRBJ1-5; 9 bases agree with TRBD1. The CDR3 has 15 residues. V dropped 1 base and J dropped 2; count of bases not matched to a gene: 0. The germline CDR1 and CDR2 sequences are MNHNS and SASEGT. CDR3 DNA sequence: TGTGCCAGCAGTGAAGGGACAGGGGGCAATCAGCCCCAGCATTTT. Residues: CASSEGTGGNQPQHF.

This clonotype was counted a few times. One junction end disagrees with the germline gene, perhaps due to a read error. The gene calls are TRBV27 and TRBJ1-1; D call uncertain. Germline CDR1 is MNHEY and CDR2 is SMNVEV (reference sequence). The CDR3 has 14 residues. This CDR3 is CATSSQVMNTEAFF. CDR3 DNA sequence: TGTGCCACCAGTTCCCAGGTGATGAACACTGAAGCTTTCTTT.

This clonotype was found once. V is TRBV28 and J is TRBJ1-5; 7 bases are shared with TRBD1. This CDR3 has 16 amino acids. The V gene's germline CDR1 is MDHEN and CDR2 SYDVKM. With 7 bases clipped from V and 4 bases from J, the junction kept 13 bases outside the gene matches. DNA of the CDR3: TGTGCCAGCATCCCTGGGACAGACACCGTAAATCAGCCCCAGCATTTT. Its protein is CASIPGTDTVNQPQHF.

This sequence joins TRBV12-3 or TRBV12-4 and TRBJ2-3; D unresolved. V shed 6 bases and J shed 5 bases, with 15 bases lying between them. The length of the CDR3 is 14 residues. The CDR3 sequence is CASSPTETVDTQYF. The CDR3 DNA follows: TGTGCCAGCAGCCCCACGGAGACGGTAGATACGCAGTATTTT.

As for this clonotype: The junction departs from the called germline gene at one end, perhaps through a read error. The chain is built from TRBV12-3 or TRBV12-4 and TRBJ2-3, with D uncertain. The CDR3 is made up of 12 amino acids. CDR3 in amino acids: CASSLNSQTQYF. As DNA, the CDR3 is TGTGCCAGCAGTTTAAATAGCCAGACCCAGTACTTT.

A word on this clonotype: A clone one base away is much larger, so this may be a read error. The J gene is TRBJ2-5, the V gene TRBV4-1; D gene uncertain. Germline V lookup: CDR1 MGHRA, CDR2 YSYEKL. V lost 4 bases, J lost 0 bases, and 12 bases lay in between. The CDR3 runs 15 residues. CDR3 protein: CASSPSWRNQETQYF. CDR3 DNA sequence: TGCGCCAGCAGCCCCTCCTGGCGTAACCAAGAGACCCAGTACTTC.